This is a list of T cell receptor beta chains from one sample in a study of OX40 agonist ivuxolimab in advanced cancers. Measured with immunoSEQ multiplex PCR; TCRdb has only the in-frame clones, and not every one. The data contain approximately 13,000 clones, 55% to 75% of them seen just once; the ten biggest clones take up under 45%. The sample was CD4+ or CD8+ T cells sorted from blood, taken in a trial of the OX40 agonist ivuxolimab. Source of these receptors: an adult with an advanced solid tumor such as melanoma, head and neck, liver or kidney cancer. Both conserved end residues are part of each CDR3. The order of the fields is J gene, V gene, D gene, clone size, CDR3 DNA, CDR3 protein. D genes are given only for firm matches. For some rows the clone size is stated as once, few or many, or as a class when expanded; others skip it.

j_call: TRBJ2-2; v_call: TRBV5-1; d_call: TRBD1; clone_size: once; cdr3_nt: TGCGCCAGCAGCTTGGGACAGGGGGCGGCCGGGGAGCTGTTTTTT; cdr3_aa: CASSLGQGAAGELFF
j_call: TRBJ2-5; v_call: TRBV11-2; d_call: TRBD2; clone_size: NA; cdr3_nt: TGTGCCAGCAGCCCACGACTAGCGGGGACCCAAGAGACCCAGTACTTC; cdr3_aa: CASSPRLAGTQETQYF
j_call: TRBJ2-1; v_call: TRBV11-2; d_call: NA; clone_size: NA; cdr3_nt: TGTGCCAGCAGCTTAATTGCGAATGAGCAGTTCTTC; cdr3_aa: CASSLIANEQFF
j_call: TRBJ1-2; v_call: TRBV6-5; d_call: TRBD1; clone_size: NA; cdr3_nt: TGTGCCAGCAGTTACGGACAGGGGGCCGGTAATGGCTACACCTTC; cdr3_aa: CASSYGQGAGNGYTF
j_call: TRBJ1-2; v_call: TRBV7-9; d_call: NA; clone_size: NA; cdr3_nt: TGTGCCAGCAGCTATATGGGGAGTGACTATGGCTACACCTTC; cdr3_aa: CASSYMGSDYGYTF
j_call: TRBJ2-7; v_call: TRBV7-4; d_call: TRBD1; clone_size: few; cdr3_nt: TGTGCCTCCAGGGCGGACAGGGGGAGCTCCTACGAGCAGTACTTC; cdr3_aa: CASRADRGSSYEQYF
j_call: TRBJ2-1; v_call: TRBV9; d_call: NA; clone_size: NA; cdr3_nt: TGTGCCAGCAGCGAGTATAGCGATAATGAGCAGTTCTTC; cdr3_aa: CASSEYSDNEQFF
j_call: TRBJ2-1; v_call: TRBV5-1; d_call: TRBD2; clone_size: NA; cdr3_nt: TGCGCCAGCAGCTTCCCCATTACTAGCGGGAGATCAAGCTCCTACAATGAGCAGTTCTTC; cdr3_aa: CASSFPITSGRSSSYNEQFF
j_call: TRBJ2-2; v_call: TRBV11-3; d_call: NA; clone_size: NA; cdr3_nt: TGTGCCAGCAGCCCGAGGGGGGCCGGGGAGCTGTTTTTT; cdr3_aa: CASSPRGAGELFF
j_call: TRBJ1-5; v_call: TRBV2; d_call: NA; clone_size: medium-sized; cdr3_nt: TGTGCCAGCAAAGGGTCCCAATCGCCCCAGCATTTT; cdr3_aa: CASKGSQSPQHF
j_call: TRBJ2-5; v_call: TRBV13; d_call: NA; clone_size: NA; cdr3_nt: TGTGCCAGCAGCACTGGAGGACTGGCTCAAGAGACCCAGTACTTC; cdr3_aa: CASSTGGLAQETQYF
j_call: TRBJ1-1; v_call: TRBV5-6; d_call: NA; clone_size: NA; cdr3_nt: TGTGCCAGCAGCTCCGGCGGCAGTGAAGCTTTCTTT; cdr3_aa: CASSSGGSEAFF
j_call: TRBJ2-2; v_call: TRBV6-5; d_call: NA; clone_size: NA; cdr3_nt: TGTGCAAAAATTGGCGGGAATTACACCGGGGAGCTGTTTTTT; cdr3_aa: CAKIGGNYTGELFF
j_call: TRBJ2-7; v_call: TRBV7-8; d_call: NA; clone_size: NA; cdr3_nt: TGTGCCAGCAGTCTGGTAAGCGGCTTACCTGCCTACGAGCAGTACTTC; cdr3_aa: CASSLVSGLPAYEQYF
j_call: TRBJ2-3; v_call: TRBV19; d_call: TRBD2; clone_size: NA; cdr3_nt: TGTGCCAGTAGTATAGATCCTAGCGGGACGTTCACAGATACGCAGTATTTT; cdr3_aa: CASSIDPSGTFTDTQYF
j_call: TRBJ2-3; v_call: TRBV11-2; d_call: NA; clone_size: NA; cdr3_nt: TGTGCCAGCAGCTACGGGCGGGGATCAGATACGCAGTATTTT; cdr3_aa: CASSYGRGSDTQYF
j_call: TRBJ1-3; v_call: TRBV5-7; d_call: NA; clone_size: NA; cdr3_nt: TGTGCCAGCAGCTTGGGCTCTGGAAACACCATATATTTT; cdr3_aa: CASSLGSGNTIYF
j_call: TRBJ2-1; v_call: TRBV19; d_call: TRBD2; clone_size: NA; cdr3_nt: TGTGCCAGTAGTATCTCCCTAGCGGGAGAGGACAATGAGCAGTTCTTC; cdr3_aa: CASSISLAGEDNEQFF
j_call: TRBJ2-7; v_call: TRBV19; d_call: NA; clone_size: NA; cdr3_nt: TGTGCCAGTAGTATGGGCTACGAGCAGTACTTC; cdr3_aa: CASSMGYEQYF
j_call: TRBJ1-1; v_call: TRBV12-5; d_call: NA; clone_size: NA; cdr3_nt: TGTGCTAGTGGTTTGGGTACAGGCCTGACTGAAGCTTTCTTT; cdr3_aa: CASGLGTGLTEAFF
j_call: TRBJ2-3; v_call: TRBV7-9; d_call: TRBD2; clone_size: few; cdr3_nt: TGTGCCAGCAGCTCCAAACTAGCGGTCACAGATACGCAGTATTTT; cdr3_aa: CASSSKLAVTDTQYF
j_call: TRBJ2-7; v_call: TRBV15; d_call: TRBD1; clone_size: NA; cdr3_nt: TGTGCCACCAGCAACAGGGGGGTATTTGAGGAGCAGTACTTC; cdr3_aa: CATSNRGVFEEQYF
j_call: TRBJ1-1; v_call: TRBV19; d_call: NA; clone_size: once; cdr3_nt: TGTGCCAGTAGTACCCTACCCGGTGGGATGACTGAAGCTTTCTTT; cdr3_aa: CASSTLPGGMTEAFF
j_call: TRBJ2-4; v_call: TRBV16; d_call: TRBD2; clone_size: once; cdr3_nt: TGTGCCAGCAGCCAATGGGGCGGGGGTTTTGGAAACATTCAGTACTTC; cdr3_aa: CASSQWGGGFGNIQYF
j_call: TRBJ1-1; v_call: TRBV19; d_call: NA; clone_size: NA; cdr3_nt: TGTGCCAGTAGTTTATGGACGGTGAACACTGAAGCTTTCTTT; cdr3_aa: CASSLWTVNTEAFF
j_call: TRBJ2-7; v_call: TRBV11-2; d_call: TRBD1; clone_size: NA; cdr3_nt: TGTGCCAGCAGCTTTACAGGGGTCTACGAGCAGTACTTC; cdr3_aa: CASSFTGVYEQYF
j_call: TRBJ1-6; v_call: TRBV6-1; d_call: NA; clone_size: NA; cdr3_nt: TGTGCCAGCAGTGAAGCGCCAGATAATTCACCCCTCCACTTT; cdr3_aa: CASSEAPDNSPLHF
j_call: TRBJ2-1; v_call: TRBV14; d_call: TRBD1; clone_size: NA; cdr3_nt: TGTGCCAGCAGTAGAACGGGACAGGGGACCTACAATGAGCAGTTCTTC; cdr3_aa: CASSRTGQGTYNEQFF
j_call: TRBJ2-3; v_call: TRBV7-9; d_call: NA; clone_size: once; cdr3_nt: TGTGCCAGCAGCGGAGGGGCCAGGGAGTTCACAGATACGCAGTATTTT; cdr3_aa: CASSGGAREFTDTQYF
j_call: TRBJ2-2; v_call: TRBV28; d_call: NA; clone_size: NA; cdr3_nt: TGTGCCAGCTCAGGGGCCGGGAACACCGGGGAGCTGTTTTTT; cdr3_aa: CASSGAGNTGELFF
j_call: TRBJ2-1; v_call: TRBV5-4; d_call: NA; clone_size: few; cdr3_nt: TGTGCCAGCAGCTTTCTCGATGAGCAGTTCTTC; cdr3_aa: CASSFLDEQFF
j_call: TRBJ2-1; v_call: TRBV6-4; d_call: TRBD2; clone_size: NA; cdr3_nt: TGTGCCAGCAGTGAGGCGACTAGCGGGAGTATCGGTGAGCAGTTCTTC; cdr3_aa: CASSEATSGSIGEQFF
j_call: TRBJ2-2; v_call: TRBV5-1; d_call: TRBD1; clone_size: NA; cdr3_nt: TGCGCCAGCAGCTTGGGACAGGGGAGCAACACCGGGGAGCTGTTTTTT; cdr3_aa: CASSLGQGSNTGELFF
j_call: TRBJ1-6; v_call: TRBV30; d_call: TRBD1; clone_size: NA; cdr3_nt: TGTGCCGGGGACAGGGGGACGGATAATTCACCCCTCCACTTT; cdr3_aa: CAGDRGTDNSPLHF
j_call: TRBJ1-1; v_call: TRBV19; d_call: TRBD1; clone_size: NA; cdr3_nt: TGTGCCTGCCAAGGGGGCGGCACTGAAGCTTTCTTT; cdr3_aa: CACQGGGTEAFF
j_call: TRBJ1-1; v_call: TRBV13; d_call: NA; clone_size: NA; cdr3_nt: TGTGCCAGCAGTCCGGGGCCGGGGGCTGAAGCTTTCTTT; cdr3_aa: CASSPGPGAEAFF
j_call: TRBJ2-3; v_call: TRBV11-2; d_call: NA; clone_size: NA; cdr3_nt: TGTGCCAGCAGCTTGTTTGGGGAACTCACAGATACGCAGTATTTT; cdr3_aa: CASSLFGELTDTQYF
j_call: TRBJ2-7; v_call: TRBV5-6; d_call: TRBD2; clone_size: NA; cdr3_nt: TGTGCCAGCAGCCTGGGACTAGCGGTCTACGAGCAGTACTTC; cdr3_aa: CASSLGLAVYEQYF
j_call: TRBJ2-3; v_call: TRBV15; d_call: NA; clone_size: NA; cdr3_nt: TGTGCCACCAGCACAGCTTCCACAGATACGCAGTATTTT; cdr3_aa: CATSTASTDTQYF
j_call: TRBJ2-7; v_call: TRBV7-8; d_call: TRBD2; clone_size: NA; cdr3_nt: TGTGCCAGCAGCTTAGAGGGCGGGAGCTCCTACGAGCAGTACTTC; cdr3_aa: CASSLEGGSSYEQYF
j_call: TRBJ2-3; v_call: TRBV13; d_call: TRBD1; clone_size: NA; cdr3_nt: TGTGCCAGCAGCAAAACCGACGACAGGGGCGATACGCAGTATTTT; cdr3_aa: CASSKTDDRGDTQYF
j_call: TRBJ2-7; v_call: TRBV18; d_call: NA; clone_size: NA; cdr3_nt: TGTGCCAGCTCACCACCTGGATCGGACGGATCCTCCTACGAGCAGTACTTC; cdr3_aa: CASSPPGSDGSSYEQYF
j_call: TRBJ1-5; v_call: TRBV19; d_call: NA; clone_size: NA; cdr3_nt: TGTGCCAGTACTCTGAGTCGGGGCAATCAGCCCCAGCATTTT; cdr3_aa: CASTLSRGNQPQHF
j_call: TRBJ2-7; v_call: TRBV28; d_call: NA; clone_size: NA; cdr3_nt: TGTGCCAGCAGTTTAGAGGGGTACGAGCAGTACTTC; cdr3_aa: CASSLEGYEQYF
j_call: TRBJ2-5; v_call: TRBV7-2; d_call: TRBD2; clone_size: few; cdr3_nt: TGTGCCAGCAGCTTAGGAGCGGGAGTTCAAGAGACCCAGTACTTC; cdr3_aa: CASSLGAGVQETQYF
j_call: TRBJ1-2; v_call: TRBV7-4; d_call: NA; clone_size: NA; cdr3_nt: TGTGCCAGCAGCCATGAAGGAAGCATAGTCTATGGCTACACCTTC; cdr3_aa: CASSHEGSIVYGYTF
j_call: TRBJ2-2; v_call: TRBV4-2; d_call: NA; clone_size: NA; cdr3_nt: TGTGCCAGCAGCCCGGCCTCGAACACCGGGGAGCTGTTTTTT; cdr3_aa: CASSPASNTGELFF
j_call: TRBJ2-1; v_call: TRBV5-1; d_call: TRBD2; clone_size: NA; cdr3_nt: TGCGCCAGCAGCCGTGGATATGGAGGGAGCGGGACCAACCGCCCATACAATGAGCAGTTCTTC; cdr3_aa: CASSRGYGGSGTNRPYNEQFF
j_call: TRBJ2-1; v_call: TRBV5-1; d_call: NA; clone_size: NA; cdr3_nt: TGCGCCAGCAGCTTGGCCAAGCGACAGATTCCCTCCTACAATGAGCAGTTCTTC; cdr3_aa: CASSLAKRQIPSYNEQFF
j_call: TRBJ2-1; v_call: TRBV10-1; d_call: TRBD2; clone_size: NA; cdr3_nt: TGCGCCAGCAGTGAGTACCCACCTACTAGCGGGAGCGAGTTTAGCAATGAGCAGTTCTTC; cdr3_aa: CASSEYPPTSGSEFSNEQFF
j_call: TRBJ2-1; v_call: TRBV19; d_call: NA; clone_size: few; cdr3_nt: TGTGCCAGTAGCGGGTCAGGGGAACCCTACAATGAGCAGTTCTTC; cdr3_aa: CASSGSGEPYNEQFF
j_call: TRBJ1-1; v_call: TRBV6-6; d_call: TRBD1; clone_size: NA; cdr3_nt: TGTGCCAGCAGTAAACAGGGGACCACTGAAGCTTTCTTT; cdr3_aa: CASSKQGTTEAFF
j_call: TRBJ2-1; v_call: TRBV18; d_call: TRBD2; clone_size: NA; cdr3_nt: TGTGCCAGCTCACCGACTAGCGGGAATTTCAATGAGCAGTTCTTC; cdr3_aa: CASSPTSGNFNEQFF
j_call: TRBJ1-2; v_call: TRBV14; d_call: NA; clone_size: once; cdr3_nt: TGTGCCAGCAGCCTTGGGACAATGTATTATGGCTACACCTTC; cdr3_aa: CASSLGTMYYGYTF
j_call: TRBJ2-3; v_call: TRBV10-3; d_call: TRBD2; clone_size: NA; cdr3_nt: TGTGCCACTCGGACTAGCGGGAGCACAGATACGCAGTATTTT; cdr3_aa: CATRTSGSTDTQYF